Below, 21 T cell receptor beta chains from the same sample are listed, as sequenced in a study of cytomegalovirus exposure and HLA in healthy donors (dated by TCRdb to the late 2010s). Receptors were amplified or captured by the immunoSEQ multiplex PCR assay. The multiplex PCR relied on a mix of 60 forward primers for TCR Vbeta segments and 13 reverse primers for TCR Jbeta segments. Drawn from immuneACCESS, this table holds only the in-frame rearrangements with V and J called that TCRdb kept. Clones are partly lost; checked studies trace under half to an unresolved V gene and leave the rest unexplained. The sample table lists roughly 140,000 clones, just under 70% of them with a count of one. Of the sample, more than 4% falls within the top ten clones. Sample: PBMCs. Receptors were obtained from a man in his 60s in good health and CMV-seronegative.

This clone was seen just once. The rearrangement links TRBV5-1 to TRBJ2-3, with TRBD2 identical over 14 bases. The CDR3 contains 17 residues. Germline loops: CDR1 SGHRS, CDR2 YFSETQ. With 3 bases clipped from V and 4 bases from J, the junction kept 7 bases outside the gene matches. The CDR3 DNA reads TGCGCCAGCAGCTCCCTACCGACTAGCGGGAGGGCAGATACGCAGTATTTT. Its translation is CASSSLPTSGRADTQYF. The full variable domain, its missing parts supplied by reference TRBV5-1 and TRBJ2-3, is KAGVTQTPRYLIKTRGQQVTLSCSPISGHRSVSWYQQTPGQGLQFLFEYFSETQRNKGNFPGRFSGRQFSNSRSEMNVSTLELGDSALYLCASSSLPTSGRADTQYFGPGTRLTVL.

The chain uses TRBV4-1 and TRBJ2-2; possibly TRBD1 for D (6 bases). The CDR3 totals 16 residues. V was cut by 1 base and J by 5 bases, with 14 bases left in between. CDR1 MGHRA and CDR2 YSYEKL come from the germline V gene. The CDR3 region is CASSQVPDSTTGELFF. CDR3 nucleotides: TGCGCCAGCAGCCAAGTCCCGGACAGTACAACCGGGGAGCTGTTTTTT.

This clone was picked up a small number of times. The chain is built from TRBV5-1 and TRBJ2-3; 7 positions agree with TRBD2. This CDR3 is built from 15 residues. V trimming: 0 bases; J trimming: 3 bases; junction bases outside the gene matches: 4. Germline V gives CDR1 SGHRS, CDR2 YFSETQ. The CDR3 bases are TGCGCCAGCAGCTTGGCGGGCGGGAGAACAGATACGCAGTATTTT. Its protein product is CASSLAGGRTDTQYF.

The gene calls are TRBV5-6 and TRBJ2-5; 10 bases match TRBD2. In germline, CDR1 is SGHDT, CDR2 YYEEEE. This CDR3 has 14 amino acids. Trimming cost V 3 bases and J 6 bases; bases outside gene matches: 5. CDR3 loop: CASSYGTSVKTQYF. DNA for the CDR3: TGTGCCAGCAGCTATGGGACTAGCGTGAAGACCCAGTACTTC.

The chain is built from TRBV5-1 and TRBJ1-2; possible D gene TRBD1, 5 bases. Between the trimmed V and J ends, which lost 1 base and 0 bases, there was a span of 22 bases. Germline assignment: CDR1 SGHRS and CDR2 YFSETQ. The CDR3 has 19 residues. This CDR3 reads CASSLSQWGDEIANYGYTF. CDR3 bases: TGCGCCAGCAGCTTGAGCCAGTGGGGGGATGAGATAGCTAACTATGGCTACACCTTC.

This rearrangement joins TRBV10-3 to TRBJ2-1, with 10 bases lining up with TRBD2. The CDR3 consists of 14 residues. The germline gives CDR1 ENHRY, CDR2 SYGVKD. Trimming at V came to 2 bases and at J to 7 bases, leaving 2 bases not matched to a gene. Here the CDR3 DNA reads TGTGCCATCAGTGAGCCTAGCGGGAGTAATGAGCAGTTCTTC. It codes for CAISEPSGSNEQFF.

This rearrangement joins TRBV5-1 to TRBJ2-5; 10 nucleotides agree with TRBD2. Per the germline V gene, CDR1 is SGHRS and CDR2 is YFSETQ. The CDR3 consists of 15 residues. With V trimmed by 5 bases and J by 1 base, 5 bases remained unmatched. The CDR3 DNA is TGCGCCAGCAGTACCGTAGCGGGGGGCCAAGAGACCCAGTACTTC. Translation gives CASSTVAGGQETQYF. Using reference TRBV5-1 and TRBJ2-5 for the parts outside the CDR3, the full variable domain is KAGVTQTPRYLIKTRGQQVTLSCSPISGHRSVSWYQQTPGQGLQFLFEYFSETQRNKGNFPGRFSGRQFSNSRSEMNVSTLELGDSALYLCASSTVAGGQETQYFGPGTRLLVL.

The V and J genes are TRBV6-6 and TRBJ2-5; no clear D gene. This CDR3 spans 13 amino acids. Trimming removed 5 bases at V and 4 bases at J, with 11 bases between. CDR1 and CDR2 (germline): MNHNY, SVGAGI (reference sequence). CDR3 nucleotides: TGTGCCAGCAGTCCCCTAGAAGGAGAGACCCAGTACTTC. Its protein is CASSPLEGETQYF.

The gene calls are TRBV7-9 and TRBJ2-7, with TRBD2 identical over 12 bases. After removal of 5 bases from V and 2 bases from J, the junction contained 7 bases not matched to a gene. CDR1 is SEHNR and CDR2 is FQNEAQ in the germline V gene (reference sequence). This CDR3 contains 16 residues. The CDR3: CASSPMTSGSPYEQYF. The CDR3 bases are TGTGCCAGCAGCCCGATGACTAGCGGGAGCCCCTACGAGCAGTACTTC.

The gene calls are TRBV7-9 and TRBJ2-7; 12 bases line up with TRBD2. CDR1 is SEHNR, CDR2 FQNEAQ, per germline (reference sequence). Losses at the gene ends were 3 bases for V and 5 bases for J; bases not matched to a gene: 5. The CDR3 is 15 amino acids. The CDR3 sequence is CASSFQLAGGHEQYF. The DNA for the CDR3 is TGTGCCAGCAGCTTTCAACTAGCGGGAGGCCACGAGCAGTACTTC.

The chain joins TRBV19 to TRBJ1-4; 10 nucleotides match TRBD1. V was clipped by 6 bases and J by 13 bases; unmatched bases: 5. Germline V gene sequence: CDR1 LNHDA, CDR2 SQIVND (reference sequence). The length of the CDR3 is 12 residues. The DNA of the CDR3 is TGTGCCAGTAGGCCGGGACAGGGGACACTGTTTTTT. The encoded protein is CASRPGQGTLFF.

The DNA for the CDR3 is TGTGCCTGGGACAGGGACATCGGTAATCAGCCCCAGCATTTT. Encoded protein: CAWDRDIGNQPQHF. The chain uses TRBV30 and TRBJ1-5; TRBD1 aligns across 7 bases. This CDR3 contains 14 residues. V lost 5 bases, J lost 4 bases, and 8 bases stayed unmatched. Germline lookup yields CDR1 GTSNPN and CDR2 SVGIG (reference sequence).

The chain is built from TRBV29-1 and TRBJ2-7, with a weak D call TRBD2 (6 bases). Trimming pared 4 bases from V and 0 bases from J, leaving 13 bases between. Germline V lookup: CDR1 SQVTM, CDR2 ANQGSEA. This CDR3 has 14 amino acids. This CDR3 is CSVGRTGSSYEQYF. The CDR3 DNA reads TGCAGCGTTGGAAGGACCGGGAGCTCCTACGAGCAGTACTTC.

V usage is TRBV7-2 and J usage is TRBJ1-1; D is perhaps TRBD1 (6 bases). The CDR3 sequence is 15 residues long. Germline V gene sequence: CDR1 SGHTA, CDR2 FQGNSA. Trimming removed 4 bases at V and 6 bases at J, with 18 bases between. Here the CDR3 reads CASSWTAGGMAEAFF. The CDR3 DNA sequence: TGTGCCAGCAGCTGGACAGCCGGGGGGATGGCTGAAGCTTTCTTT.

The chain couples TRBV14 to TRBJ1-3; D gene ambiguous. The V and J ends lost 6 bases and 0 bases respectively, with 9 bases between them. The CDR3 is 14 residues long. Germline CDR1 and CDR2: SGHDN and FVKESK. CDR3 protein: CASSKTVSGNTIYF. CDR3 sequence (DNA): TGTGCCAGCAGTAAAACGGTCTCTGGAAACACCATATATTTT.

This chain uses TRBV27 with TRBJ1-1; TRBD1 might be the D (5 bases). V gave up 5 bases and J gave up 6 bases, with 16 bases separating them. This CDR3 comprises 14 residues. The V gene's germline CDR1 is MNHEY and CDR2 SMNVEV (reference sequence). The CDR3 sequence is CASSPRVDGPEAFF. DNA for the CDR3: TGTGCCAGCAGTCCCAGGGTCGACGGGCCTGAAGCTTTCTTT.

This clone was seen a few times. The chain is built from TRBV10-3 and TRBJ1-2; 8 positions match TRBD1. Germline V gene data show CDR1 as ENHRY and CDR2 as SYGVKD. J gave up 8 bases and V 0 bases, and 5 bases lay outside the gene matches. The CDR3 covers 14 residues. The CDR3 DNA reads TGTGCCATCAGTGAGTCGACCAGGGGGCAAGGCTACACCTTC. Protein sequence: CAISESTRGQGYTF.

The chain is built from TRBV6-4 and TRBJ2-3; 9 positions match TRBD2. This CDR3 spans 16 amino acids. Trimming at V came to 1 base and at J to 1 base, leaving 3 bases not matched to a gene. Germline CDR1 reads MRHNA; CDR2 reads SNTAGT. The chain's CDR3 is CASSDYWTSGTDTQYF. The CDR3 bases are TGTGCCAGCAGTGACTACTGGACTAGCGGCACAGATACGCAGTATTTT.

The chain is built from TRBV11-3 and TRBJ2-1; TRBD1 matches at 11 bases. The CDR3 spans 17 residues. CDR1 SGHNT and CDR2 YENEEA come from the germline V gene. The ends lost 5 bases at V and 7 bases at J; junction bases unmatched: 13. The CDR3 reads CASSRRPRDRGANEQFF. In nucleotides, the CDR3 is TGTGCCAGCAGCCGAAGGCCCCGGGACAGGGGGGCGAATGAGCAGTTCTTC.

The chain is built from TRBV5-4 and TRBJ1-1; D might be TRBD1 (5 bases). There are 14 residues in the CDR3. Trimming removed 2 bases from V and 3 bases from J, with 11 bases in between. CDR1 and CDR2 from the germline V gene are SGHNT and YYREEE (reference sequence). CDR3 amino acids: CASSLGHLDTEAFF. CDR3 in DNA: TGTGCCAGCAGCTTAGGACATCTGGACACTGAAGCTTTCTTT.

The chain couples TRBV7-9 to TRBJ2-2; D remains ambiguous. Germline CDR1 and CDR2: SEHNR and FQNEAQ (reference sequence). The CDR3 consists of 13 residues. V was pared by 6 bases and J by 6 bases, with 11 bases between. In DNA, the CDR3 is TGTGCCAGCAGTCGATTTATAGCCGGGGAGCTGTTTTTT. Its protein product is CASSRFIAGELFF.